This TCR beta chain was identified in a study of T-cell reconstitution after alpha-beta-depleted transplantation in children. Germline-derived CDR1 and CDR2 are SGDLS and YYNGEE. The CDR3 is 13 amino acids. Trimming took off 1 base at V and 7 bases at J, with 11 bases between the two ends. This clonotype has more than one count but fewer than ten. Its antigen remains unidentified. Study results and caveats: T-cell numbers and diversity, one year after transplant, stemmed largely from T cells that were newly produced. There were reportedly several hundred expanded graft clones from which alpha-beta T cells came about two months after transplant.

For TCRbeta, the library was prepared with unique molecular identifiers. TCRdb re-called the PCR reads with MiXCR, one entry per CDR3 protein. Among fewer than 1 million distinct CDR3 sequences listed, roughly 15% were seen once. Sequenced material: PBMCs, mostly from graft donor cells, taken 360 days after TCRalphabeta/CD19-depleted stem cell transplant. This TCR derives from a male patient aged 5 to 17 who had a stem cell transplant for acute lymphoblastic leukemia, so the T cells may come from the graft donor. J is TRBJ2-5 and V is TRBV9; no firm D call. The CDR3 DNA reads TGTGCCAGCAGCGTAACCACTACGTGGACCCAGTACTTC. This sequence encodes CASSVTTTWTQYF.